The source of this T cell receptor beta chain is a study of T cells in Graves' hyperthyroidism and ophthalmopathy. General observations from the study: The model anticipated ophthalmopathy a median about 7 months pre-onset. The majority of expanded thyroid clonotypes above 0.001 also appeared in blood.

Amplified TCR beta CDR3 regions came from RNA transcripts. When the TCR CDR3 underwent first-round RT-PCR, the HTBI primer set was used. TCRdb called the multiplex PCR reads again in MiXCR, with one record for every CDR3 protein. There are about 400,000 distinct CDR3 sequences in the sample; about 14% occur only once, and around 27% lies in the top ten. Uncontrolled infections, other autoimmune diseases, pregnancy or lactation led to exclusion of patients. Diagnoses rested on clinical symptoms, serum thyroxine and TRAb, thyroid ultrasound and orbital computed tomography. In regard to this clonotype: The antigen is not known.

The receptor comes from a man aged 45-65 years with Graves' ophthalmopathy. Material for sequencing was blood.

The chain's CDR3 is CASSQEVASYEQYF. DNA for the CDR3: TGCGCCAGCAGCCAAGAAGTGGCCTCCTACGAGCAGTACTTC. The chain combines TRBV4-1 with TRBJ2-7; the D is unclear. The CDR3 has 14 residues. V lost 0 bases and J lost 0, with 6 bases in between. CDR1 is MGHRA, CDR2 YSYEKL, per germline.